This record looks at one T cell receptor beta chain sequence and its context. The source of the sample is a study of cytomegalovirus exposure and HLA in healthy donors. Per the germline V gene, CDR1 is SGHRS and CDR2 is YFSETQ. J lost 0 bases, V lost 2 bases, and 2 bases had no gene match. This CDR3 contains 17 residues. The PCR made use of 60 Vbeta and 13 Jbeta primers. Method: immunoSEQ multiplex PCR; TCRdb's copy keeps in-frame clones and lacks some. In the table there are 79,000 or so clones, more than 65% of which are singletons. J is TRBJ2-2 and V is TRBV5-1, with 12 bases aligning to TRBD2. The sample taken for sequencing was PBMCs. This receptor was taken from a woman between 40 and 55 years old in good health and CMV-seropositive. CDR3 loop: CASSLLAGGSNTGELFF. The DNA for the CDR3 is TGCGCCAGCAGCTTACTAGCGGGAGGTTCGAACACCGGGGAGCTGTTTTTT.